The rows below give T cell receptor beta chains drawn from one sample of a study of blood T cell repertoires in COVID-19. Clones were read by immunoSEQ multiplex PCR, and TCRdb kept only the in-frame ones, dropping some. Of fewer than 200,000 clones listed, less than 85% are singletons. Material for sequencing was PBMCs or T cells enriched from blood (not recorded which). These receptors came from a man aged 55 to 70 who had recovered from COVID-19. The conserved cysteine and the conserved F or W are not part of the CDR3 here.

cdr3_aa	v_call
AWTFGFMNTEAF	TRBV30
ASSSLKGTSYEQY	TRBV11-2
ASRGGGATEAF	TRBV12-3/TRBV12-4
AWSMGQENYNEQF	TRBV30
ASSLQYEQY	TRBV10-1
ASSQVGRTGTYEQY	TRBV4-2
ASSQLGAGTDTQY	TRBV3-1/TRBV3-2
ASSQEGGTDTQY	TRBV2
ASSLETGLLGTQY	TRBV5-1
ASTSLQGLFKQY	TRBV5-8
ASTQISNYGYT	TRBV28
ASSEGLADTDTQY	TRBV5-1
ASSQSRADEKLF	TRBV3-1/TRBV3-2
ASRRQADGYGYT	TRBV28
SVEGTGYEQY	TRBV29-1
ASNQVTEAF	TRBV2
ASSLFGQSNEKLF	TRBV5-1
ASSAGTGRETQY	TRBV9
ASSQEGTGRRNEQY	TRBV3-1/TRBV3-2
ASSARAQEGLYENTGELF	TRBV14
ANQGQGNTGELF	TRBV28
SVPGTGVNEQF	TRBV29-1
ASSLTPAGGFSPLH	TRBV7-3
ATADGAYGYT	TRBV24-1
ASWRTGAGNEQF	TRBV18
ASSLAGLAVYNEQF	TRBV7-2
ATSRDVRETQY	TRBV15
ASSGRNEQF	TRBV5-1
ASSEGAGPETQY	TRBV6-1
ASSIGRGGQPQH	TRBV19
ASSPLVGPSDYGYT	TRBV7-9
ASSVGLGGNIQY	TRBV19
ASSLGLAASSYNEQF	TRBV5-1
ASSLMRGGTDTQY	TRBV7-2
ASSLVTGLSEQF	TRBV28
ASSRDSQGTEAF	TRBV5-1
AIGGLAGVNEQY	TRBV10-3